This T cell receptor beta chain was recovered during a study of T cells after yellow fever vaccination. V lost 0 bases, J lost 3 bases, and 7 bases stayed unmatched. CDR1 is SGHDT, CDR2 YYEEEE, per germline. The CDR3 spans 16 residues. One entry per CDR3 protein, called by TCRdb with MiXCR from the 5' RACE reads. The sample holds roughly 520,000 distinct CDR3 sequences, just over 20% seen once. This clonotype was observed once. Sequencing was performed on PBMCs, taken roughly 20 days after the first yellow fever vaccination. The rearrangement links TRBV5-6 to TRBJ2-7, with 9 bases fitting TRBD2. This TCR was sampled from a man aged 18 to 35 who received the YFV17D yellow fever vaccine. The CDR3 DNA reads TGTGCCAGCAGCTTGGGACTAGCGGAGAACCTCTACGAGCAGTACTTC. It encodes CASSLGLAENLYEQYF.